The 8 T cell receptor beta chains listed next were all sequenced from one sample in a study of blood T cell repertoires in COVID-19. Profiling relied on immunoSEQ multiplex PCR, and the TCRdb table lists in-frame clones only, not all of them. The data show some 200,000 clones, about 85% seen once. Input material: peripheral blood. The source of these receptors is a woman aged 80 or older with active or convalescent COVID-19.

This clone was seen a few times. The rearrangement joins TRBV24-1 to TRBJ2-1; 8 nucleotides align to TRBD1. The germline CDR1 and CDR2 sequences are KGHDR and SFDVKD. V was pared by 7 bases and J by 3 bases, with 10 bases of the junction left unmatched. The CDR3 is 16 residues long. In DNA form, the CDR3 reads TGTGCCACCAGCCCGGCAGGGGGCTCAAACTACAATGAGCAGTTCTTC. Encoded protein: CATSPAGGSNYNEQFF.

The gene calls are TRBV5-1 and TRBJ1-2; no reliable D call. Germline V lookup: CDR1 SGHRS, CDR2 YFSETQ. This CDR3 has 12 residues. Between the trimmed V and J ends, which lost 3 bases and 8 bases, there was a span of 11 bases. Written as DNA, the CDR3 is TGCGCCAGCAGCTCGGACTTAGGCGGCTACACCTTC. This codes for CASSSDLGGYTF.

In nucleotides, the CDR3 is TGTGCCAGTAGTATGGAGAACTACGAGCAGTACTTC. It specifies CASSMENYEQYF. The V and J genes are TRBV19 and TRBJ2-7; D is unresolved. V was pared by 3 bases and J by 3 bases, with 6 bases between. The germline V gene has CDR1 LNHDA and CDR2 SQIVND (reference sequence). CDR3 size: 12 residues.

CDR3 sequence reads: CASSQVGSGGQETQYF. Written as DNA, the CDR3 is TGCGCCAGCAGCCAAGTTGGTAGCGGGGGGCAAGAGACCCAGTACTTC. The chain uses TRBV4-1 and TRBJ2-5, with TRBD2 matching over 10 bases. V shed 1 base and J 2 bases; nucleotides not matched to a gene: 4. The CDR3 runs 16 residues. The germline CDR1 and CDR2 sequences are MGHRA and YSYEKL.

The chain has TRBV7-9 and TRBJ1-1; D remains unclear. This CDR3 has 11 amino acids. The ends were cut back, 7 bases at V and 4 bases at J, with 7 bases in the middle. CDR1 is SEHNR and CDR2 is FQNEAQ in the germline V gene (reference sequence). In DNA form, the CDR3 reads TGTGCCAGCATCAAGAGCACTGAAGCTTTCTTT. It specifies CASIKSTEAFF.

CDR3 in DNA: TGTGCCACCAGTGCACGGACTAGCGGGAGATATTCCTACAATGAGCAGTTCTTC. It encodes CATSARTSGRYSYNEQFF. The genes are TRBV24-1 and TRBJ2-1; TRBD2 agrees at 13 bases. From germline, CDR1 is KGHDR and CDR2 SFDVKD. The CDR3 runs to 18 residues. The trim removed 5 bases at V and 1 base at J, leaving 7 bases unmatched.

V and J are TRBV5-1 and TRBJ1-1, with 11 nucleotides matching TRBD1. V lost 0 bases to trimming and J lost 0 bases; unmatched junction nucleotides: 13. Germline loops: CDR1 SGHRS, CDR2 YFSETQ. The CDR3 has 20 residues. In DNA form, the CDR3 reads TGCGCCAGCAGCTTGGTGGGGACAGGGGGTCAAACCAGTATGAACACTGAAGCTTTCTTT. It codes for CASSLVGTGGQTSMNTEAFF.

The chain uses TRBV9 and TRBJ1-4; D gene ambiguous. Germline values: CDR1 SGDLS, CDR2 YYNGEE. Trimming took off 3 bases at V and 0 bases at J, with 12 bases between the two ends. The CDR3 consists of 16 residues. The CDR3 coding sequence is TGTGCCAGCAGCGGAGGAGCCAGAACAACTAATGAAAAACTGTTTTTT. Protein sequence: CASSGGARTTNEKLFF.